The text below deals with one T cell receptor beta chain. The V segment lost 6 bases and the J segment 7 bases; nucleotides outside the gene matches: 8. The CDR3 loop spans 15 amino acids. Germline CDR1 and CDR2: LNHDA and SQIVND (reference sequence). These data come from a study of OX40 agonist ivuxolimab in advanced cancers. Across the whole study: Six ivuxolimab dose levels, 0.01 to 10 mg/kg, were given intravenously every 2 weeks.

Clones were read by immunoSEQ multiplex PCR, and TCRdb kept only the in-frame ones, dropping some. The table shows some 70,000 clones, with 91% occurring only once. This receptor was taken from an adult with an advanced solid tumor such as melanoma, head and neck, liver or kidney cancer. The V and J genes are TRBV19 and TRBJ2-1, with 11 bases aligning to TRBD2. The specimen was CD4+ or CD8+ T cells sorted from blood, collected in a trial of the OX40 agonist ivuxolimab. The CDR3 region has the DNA TGTGCCAGTAGCTACTCCACTAGCGGGGGAAATGAGCAGTTCTTC. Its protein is CASSYSTSGGNEQFF. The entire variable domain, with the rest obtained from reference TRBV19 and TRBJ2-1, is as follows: DGGITQSPKYLFRKEGQNVTLSCEQNLNHDAMYWYRQDPGQGLRLIYYSQIVNDFQKGDIAEGYSVSREKKESFPLTVTSAQKNPTAFYLCASSYSTSGGNEQFFGPGTRLTVL.